Described below is a single T cell receptor (beta chain) sequence and its context. The antigen remains undetermined. This sample is drawn from a study of T cells expressing NK-cell markers. Whole-study findings and limits: It remained uncertain whether the expanded NKG2C+ T cell clones were specific for HCMV antigens. In a few donors, dominant clonotypes made up about 28.3-65% of CD3+CD56-NKG2C+ cells.

From germline, CDR1 is DFQATT and CDR2 SNEGSKA (reference sequence). The CDR3 loop spans 12 amino acids. Synthesis of TCR beta cDNA relied on 5'RACE template switching carrying UMIs. No DNA is given; TCRdb re-called the 5' RACE reads and lists each CDR3 protein once. This table lists 500,000 or so distinct CDR3 sequences. The sequence was obtained from a man aged 18 to 30 in good health. Sequencing used blood T cells: a sorted CD56 or NKG2C T cell subset, CD4+ or CD8+ T cells, or bulk PBMC T cells (not recorded which). This chain uses TRBV20-1 with TRBJ2-7; TCRdb's D call of TRBD2 is untestable without DNA. The CDR3 spells CSAPSGRAFPNF.